This is a list of T cell receptor beta chains from one sample in a study of blood T cells in healthy people across ages. MiXCR, applied by TCRdb to the 5' RACE reads, yields one record per CDR3 protein. The data show 700,000 to 950,000 distinct CDR3 sequences, roughly 50% seen once. Sequencing input: blood. These receptors all stem from a man aged 25-45 years in good health. Both conserved end residues are part of each CDR3. The D gene is left open where the match is weak. Clone size, where shown, is once, few, many, or a class for clones that have expanded.

>few|TRBV7-8|TRBJ2-7|NA
CASSSLPVTYEQYF
TGTGCCAGCAGCTCCCTACCAGTGACCTACGAGCAGTACTTC
>NA|TRBV21-1|TRBJ2-7|NA
CASSRKPSGRSYEQYF
TGTGCCAGCAGCAGGAAGCCTAGCGGGAGGTCCTACGAGCAGTACTTC
>few|TRBV10-3|TRBJ1-2|NA
CAISETQAGGYTF
TGTGCCATCAGTGAGACCCAGGCCGGGGGCTACACCTTC
>many|TRBV6-1|TRBJ2-5|TRBD2
CASSPEASGGVGQETQYF
TGTGCCAGCTCCCCCGAGGCTAGCGGGGGGGTGGGCCAAGAGACCCAGTACTTC
>NA|TRBV7-9|TRBJ2-3|TRBD2
CASTGTSGSSSTDTQYF
TGTGCCAGCACTGGGACTAGCGGGAGTTCTAGCACAGATACGCAGTATTTT
>few|TRBV29-1|TRBJ1-1|NA
CSVEEAWNTEAFF
TGCAGCGTTGAAGAGGCGTGGAACACTGAAGCTTTCTTT
>few|TRBV20-1|TRBJ2-2|TRBD1
CSAIGQGVGELFF
TGCAGCGCCATTGGACAGGGGGTCGGGGAGCTGTTTTTT
>NA|TRBV20-1|TRBJ1-6|TRBD1
CSATGGDNSPLHF
TGCAGTGCGACAGGGGGGGATAATTCACCCCTCCACTTT
>NA|TRBV5-4|TRBJ2-3|NA
CASSLGGAGTPGTDTQYF
TGTGCCAGCAGCTTGGGGGGAGCAGGGACTCCTGGCACAGATACGCAGTATTTT
>NA|TRBV27|TRBJ2-1|NA
CASRQQGGETQFF
TGTGCCAGCAGGCAACAGGGAGGTGAGACCCAGTTCTTC
>many|TRBV7-2|TRBJ2-7|TRBD2
CASSSWTSSTYEQYF
TGTGCCAGCAGCTCCTGGACTAGCTCAACCTACGAGCAGTACTTC
>NA|TRBV6-1|TRBJ2-3|TRBD2
CASRMIAGGADTQYF
TGTGCCAGCAGGATGATAGCGGGGGGGGCAGATACGCAGTATTTT
>few|TRBV20-1|TRBJ1-5|NA
CSAPDNNQPQHF
TGCAGTGCTCCGGACAACAATCAGCCCCAGCATTTT
>NA|TRBV3-1|TRBJ2-7|NA
CASHETRSQEQYF
TGTGCCAGCCATGAGACTAGATCTCAGGAGCAGTACTTC
>NA|TRBV5-1|TRBJ2-1|NA
CASSLGAGRDEQFF
TGCGCCAGCAGCTTGGGAGCGGGTCGGGATGAGCAGTTCTTC
>few|TRBV5-1|TRBJ2-5|NA
CASSSVQGGRETQYF
TGCGCCAGCAGCTCCGTACAGGGAGGAAGGGAGACCCAGTACTTC
>few|TRBV13|TRBJ2-7|NA
CASSRPRGYEQYF
TGTGCCAGCAGCAGACCCAGGGGTTACGAGCAGTACTTC
>NA|TRBV7-2|TRBJ2-7|NA
CASSPRRGEVAQYF
TGTGCCAGCAGCCCCAGAAGGGGGGAGGTTGCACAGTACTTC
>NA|TRBV28|TRBJ2-7|NA
CASSLGGSNPYEQYF
TGTGCCAGCAGTTTAGGTGGGTCCAACCCCTACGAGCAGTACTTC
>NA|TRBV7-2|TRBJ2-1|TRBD2
CASSLYLAGANEQFF
TGTGCCAGCAGCTTATATCTAGCGGGGGCCAATGAGCAGTTCTTC
>few|TRBV12-3/TRBV12-4|TRBJ1-2|TRBD1
CASSHLPGQGASGYTF
TGTGCCAGCAGTCACCTTCCAGGACAGGGGGCGAGTGGCTACACCTTC
>few|TRBV6-2/TRBV6-3|TRBJ2-1|NA
CASSYSKVKNEQFF
TGTGCCAGCAGTTACTCGAAGGTTAAAAATGAGCAGTTCTTC
>few|TRBV3-1|TRBJ2-1|NA
CASSQVGHNEQFF
TGTGCCAGCAGCCAAGTAGGGCACAATGAGCAGTTCTTC
>NA|TRBV12-3/TRBV12-4|TRBJ2-1|TRBD1
CASSFTGTGGDGEQFF
TGTGCCAGCAGTTTCACCGGGACAGGAGGAGATGGTGAGCAGTTCTTC
>NA|TRBV27|TRBJ1-6|NA
CASTYFGFNSPLHF
TGTGCTAGCACCTACTTCGGATTTAATTCACCCCTCCACTTT
>NA|TRBV11-1|TRBJ2-5|NA
CAGSPRTGTYGQYF
TGTGCCGGCAGCCCCAGGACGGGAACCTACGGGCAGTACTTC
>few|TRBV12-3/TRBV12-4|TRBJ2-1|NA
CASSLGRGHEQFF
TGTGCCAGCAGTTTAGGCAGGGGTCATGAGCAGTTCTTC
>NA|TRBV3-1|TRBJ2-1|NA
CANSQETGSYNEQFF
TGTGCCAACAGCCAAGAGACGGGATCCTACAATGAGCAGTTCTTC
>few|TRBV7-2|TRBJ1-1|NA
CASSLTGFTEAFF
TGTGCCAGCAGTCTAACCGGGTTCACTGAAGCTTTCTTT
>NA|TRBV29-1|TRBJ1-2|NA
CSVGRSDYGYTF
TGCAGCGTTGGACGCAGTGACTATGGCTACACCTTC
>few|TRBV2|TRBJ2-1|TRBD2
CASRGLAGSSYNEQFF
TGTGCCAGCCGTGGACTAGCGGGGAGCTCCTACAATGAGCAGTTCTTC
>NA|TRBV12-3/TRBV12-4|TRBJ2-7|NA
CASSPSTDNPPYEQYF
TGTGCCAGCAGTCCTTCGACAGATAACCCTCCCTACGAGCAGTACTTC
>NA|TRBV29-1|TRBJ2-3|NA
CSVGTATDTQYF
TGCAGCGTTGGAACTGCCACAGATACGCAGTATTTT
>few|TRBV20-1|TRBJ2-5|TRBD2
CSASLGRVELAEVVETQYF
TGCAGTGCTAGTTTAGGTCGGGTAGAACTAGCGGAAGTTGTCGAGACCCAGTACTTC
>NA|TRBV28|TRBJ2-7|TRBD2
CASSTGLAGYTYEQYF
TGTGCCAGCAGTACTGGACTAGCGGGGTATACCTACGAGCAGTACTTC
>NA|TRBV18|TRBJ2-5|NA
CASSPSNTQETQYF
TGTGCCAGCTCACCATCTAACACACAAGAGACCCAGTACTTC
>few|TRBV20-1|TRBJ2-3|TRBD2
CSAKTSGGRADTQYF
TGCAGTGCCAAAACTAGCGGGGGGAGGGCAGATACGCAGTATTTT
>NA|TRBV20-1|TRBJ2-2|NA
CSAPRGGGSPRELFF
TGCAGTGCTCCTCGAGGAGGCGGGTCCCCCCGGGAGCTGTTTTTT
>NA|TRBV29-1|TRBJ1-2|NA
CSVDPQDFYGYTF
TGCAGCGTTGACCCCCAGGATTTCTATGGCTACACCTTC
>NA|TRBV3-1|TRBJ1-1|NA
CASSQDTTEAFF
TGTGCCAGCAGCCAAGACACCACTGAAGCTTTCTTT
>NA|TRBV29-1|TRBJ2-3|TRBD1
CSVESGDRASDTQYF
TGCAGCGTTGAAAGCGGGGACAGGGCGTCAGATACGCAGTATTTT
>few|TRBV4-1|TRBJ2-3|NA
CASSQEERASTDTQYF
TGCGCCAGCAGCCAAGAGGAAAGGGCTAGCACAGATACGCAGTATTTT
>NA|TRBV21-1|TRBJ2-7|NA
CASSMGQATYEQYF
TGTGCCAGCAGCATGGGACAGGCCACCTACGAGCAGTACTTC
>many|TRBV7-2|TRBJ2-3|NA
CASSPADTQYF
TGTGCCAGCAGCCCCGCGGATACGCAGTATTTT
>NA|TRBV9|TRBJ2-2|NA
CASSVGPGELFF
TGTGCCAGCAGCGTAGGTCCCGGGGAGCTGTTTTTT
>NA|TRBV5-1|TRBJ2-1|TRBD2
CASSPGTSKANEQFF
TGCGCCAGCAGCCCGGGGACTAGCAAGGCCAATGAGCAGTTCTTC